These 9 T cell receptor beta chains came from one sample sequenced in a study of tumor and adjacent non-tumor tissue in lung cancer. Three rounds of nested PCR, following a modified ARM-PCR protocol, produced the TCRbeta library. TCRdb used MiXCR to reprocess the multiplex PCR reads, holding one entry per CDR3 protein. Of over 130,000 distinct CDR3 sequences in the sample, approximately 66% were seen once. No cell sorting was done before RNA was extracted from the tissue. Source material: lung tumor tissue. The receptors come from a man in his 60s with small cell lung cancer.

This clonotype showed up many times. The genes are TRBV5-4 and TRBJ2-1, with TRBD2 as a possible D gene (5 bases). Germline V lookup: CDR1 SGHNT, CDR2 YYREEE (reference sequence). Between the trimmed V and J ends, which lost 5 bases and 9 bases, there was a span of 15 bases. The CDR3 loop spans 13 amino acids. The CDR3 region has the DNA TGTGCCAGCAGTACCCTTGGGAGCGGTGAGCAGTTCTTC. Translation gives CASSTLGSGEQFF.

This sequence joins TRBV28 and TRBJ2-1; 9 nucleotides agree with TRBD1. V trimming: 6 bases; J trimming: 6 bases; junction bases outside the gene matches: 9. The CDR3 covers 15 residues. CDR1 is MDHEN and CDR2 is SYDVKM in the germline V gene. DNA for the CDR3: TGTGCCAGCAGGGCGTCCGGGACAGGGTCCAATGAGCAGTTCTTC. It specifies CASRASGTGSNEQFF. Full variable domain (remainder filled in from reference TRBV28 and TRBJ2-1): DVKVTQSSRYLVKRTGEKVFLECVQDMDHENMFWYRQDPGLGLRLIYFSYDVKMKEKGDIPEGYSVSREKKERFSLILESASTNQTSMYLCASRASGTGSNEQFFGPGTRLTVL.

This chain connects TRBV11-2 to TRBJ2-3, with D unclear. Deletions cut 1 base from V and 7 bases from J, with 12 bases between. CDR1 SGHAT and CDR2 FQNNGV come from the germline V gene. The CDR3 totals 14 residues. As DNA, the CDR3 is TGTGCCAGCAGCTTAGCGGGTGAGAAAAATACGCAGTATTTT. It is translated as CASSLAGEKNTQYF.

Notes on this clonotype: A much larger clone differs from this one at a single base, so this may be a read error. V gene TRBV12-3 or TRBV12-4 combines with J gene TRBJ2-7; the D is unclear. The V end lost 3 bases, the J end lost 3 bases, and 12 bases lay between the germline ends. This CDR3 is 14 amino acids long. CDR3 loop: CASSFHRACYEQYF. CDR3 in DNA: TGTGCCAGCAGTTTTCACAGAGCATGCTACGAGCAGTACTTC.

As for this clonotype: A much bigger clone sits one base away, suggesting this may be a read error. The chain couples TRBV20-1 to TRBJ2-1, with D perhaps TRBD2 (5 bases). V dropped 6 bases and J dropped 6 bases, with 18 bases sitting between them. CDR1 is DFQATT and CDR2 is SNEGSKA in the germline V gene (reference sequence). The CDR3 consists of 14 residues. The CDR3 loop reads CSATHTRVGNEQFF. The CDR3 nucleotides read TGCAGTGCCACCCATACTAGGGTGGGCAATGAGCAGTTCTTC.

Concerning this clonotype itself: It is likely a read error, because the conserved phenylalanine at the end of the CDR3 is missing. DNA for the CDR3: TGTGCCAGCAGTCGAGACAGGGGAGAGACCCAGTACATC. It is translated as CASSRDRGETQYI. The chain recombines TRBV7-8 with TRBJ2-5; 8 positions match TRBD1. The CDR3 runs to 13 residues. Germline-derived CDR1 and CDR2 are SGHVS and FQNEAQ. J gave up 4 bases and V 6 bases, and 4 bases lay outside the gene matches.

This clonotype was seen just once. Relative to the germline gene, one junction end is altered; a read error may explain this. The chain employs TRBV20-1 and TRBJ2-2, with D unresolved. The CDR3 covers 14 residues. Germline assignment: CDR1 DFQATT and CDR2 SNEGSKA (reference sequence). CDR3 region: CSARDTVNTGELFF. The CDR3 DNA sequence: TGTAGTGCTAGAGATACGGTGAACACCGGGGAGCTGTTTTTT.

Remarks on this clonotype: A clone one base away is much larger, so this may be a read error. The chain carries TRBV20-1 and TRBJ2-1, with 14 bases aligning to TRBD2. J gave up 0 bases and V 6 bases, and 10 bases lay outside the gene matches. There are 18 residues in the CDR3. The germline gives CDR1 DFQATT, CDR2 SNEGSKA (reference sequence). This CDR3 reads CSASGLAGGLSSYNEQFF. CDR3 in DNA: TGCAGTGCAAGTGGACTAGCGGGAGGCCTGAGCTCCTACAATGAGCAGTTCTTC.

On this clonotype: Compared with germline, one end of the junction differs, possibly owing to a read error. V is TRBV10-3 and J is TRBJ2-2, with D possibly TRBD2 on 5 matching bases. The CDR3 has 16 residues. Germline V gene data show CDR1 as ENHRY and CDR2 as SYGVKD. The CDR3 DNA follows: TGTGCCATCAGTCCGAGACTAATAGCGAACACAGGGGAGCTGTTTTTT. This translates into CAISPRLIANTGELFF.